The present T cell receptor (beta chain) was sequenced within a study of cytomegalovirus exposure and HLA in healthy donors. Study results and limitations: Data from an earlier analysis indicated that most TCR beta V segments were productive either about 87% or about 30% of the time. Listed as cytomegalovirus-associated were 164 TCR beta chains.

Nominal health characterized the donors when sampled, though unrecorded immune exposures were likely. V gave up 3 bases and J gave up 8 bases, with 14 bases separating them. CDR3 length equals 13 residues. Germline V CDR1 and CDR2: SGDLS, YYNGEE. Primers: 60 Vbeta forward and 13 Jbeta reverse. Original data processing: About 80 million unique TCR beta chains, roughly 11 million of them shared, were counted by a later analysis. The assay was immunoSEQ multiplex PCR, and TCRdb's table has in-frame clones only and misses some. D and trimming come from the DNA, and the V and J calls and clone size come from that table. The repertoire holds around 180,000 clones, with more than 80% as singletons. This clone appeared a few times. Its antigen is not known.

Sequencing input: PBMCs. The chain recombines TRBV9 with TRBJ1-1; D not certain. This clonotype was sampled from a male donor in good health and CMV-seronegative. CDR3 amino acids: CASSARMGGEAFF. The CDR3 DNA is TGTGCCAGCAGCGCCCGGATGGGAGGCGAAGCTTTCTTT.